The 17 T cell receptor beta chains reported below all come from one sample, sequenced in a study of blood T cell repertoires in COVID-19. Repertoires were generated with immunoSEQ multiplex PCR, while TCRdb's copy carries only in-frame clones and drops some. The table has fewer than 200,000 clones, around 80% seen once; the top ten hold about 12%. What was sequenced was PBMCs or T cells enriched from blood (not recorded which). Receptor source: a man between 50 and 59 years old who had recovered from COVID-19.

This chain connects TRBV5-8 to TRBJ1-3, with D hard to call. The germline gives CDR1 SGHTS, CDR2 YDEGEE. This CDR3 is 15 amino acids long. The V end lost 6 bases, the J end lost 0 bases, and 13 bases lay between the germline ends. The CDR3 DNA is TGTGCCAGCACCTCGAGGGTGTACTCTGGAAACACCATATATTTT. This codes for CASTSRVYSGNTIYF.

The rearrangement uses TRBV6-5 and TRBJ2-7; the D gene is possibly TRBD1 (6 bases). Germline V CDR1 and CDR2: MNHEY, SVGAGI. Trimming took 6 bases from V and 1 from J, leaving 13 bases between them. The CDR3 is 14 amino acids. The CDR3 bases are TGTGCCAGCAGATTGACAGGACCTTCCTACGAGCAGTACTTC. As protein: CASRLTGPSYEQYF.

The chain's CDR3 is CASSPPAALYGYTF. DNA for the CDR3: TGTGCCAGCAGCCCTCCTGCCGCGTTGTATGGCTACACCTTC. The chain recombines TRBV7-2 with TRBJ1-2; D ambiguous. There are 14 residues in the CDR3. Germline V CDR1 and CDR2: SGHTA, FQGNSA. The V and J ends lost 5 bases and 5 bases respectively, with 15 bases between them.

This clone was recorded once. The genes are TRBV2 and TRBJ1-2; D possibly corresponds to TRBD1 (6 bases). Trimming took off 11 bases at V and 4 bases at J, with 17 bases between the two ends. The CDR3 is 13 amino acids. The germline V gene has CDR1 SNHLY and CDR2 FYNNEI. CDR3 DNA: TGTGCCCCCTCCGGGACAACGGGCTATGGCTACACCTTC. Its translation: CAPSGTTGYGYTF.

CDR3 region: CSARERRAQYF. The DNA of the CDR3 is TGCAGTGCTAGAGAGCGTCGGGCGCAGTATTTT. The V and J genes are TRBV20-1 and TRBJ2-3; D uncertain. Germline loops: CDR1 DFQATT, CDR2 SNEGSKA (reference sequence). V lost 0 bases, J lost 10 bases, and 8 bases lay in between. CDR3 length: 11 amino acids.

The chain has TRBV27 and TRBJ1-5; D remains ambiguous. Trimming removed 3 bases at V and 0 bases at J, with 3 bases between. The CDR3 has 13 amino acids. Germline V gene lookup returns CDR1 MNHEY and CDR2 SMNVEV (reference sequence). CDR3 loop: CASSFRSNQPQHF. The CDR3 DNA sequence: TGTGCCAGCAGTTTTCGTAGCAATCAGCCCCAGCATTTT.

This clone appeared a single time. The V gene is TRBV6-5, the J gene TRBJ1-1, with D maybe TRBD1 (5 bases). Germline CDR1 and CDR2: MNHEY and SVGAGI. CDR3 size: 13 residues. The V end lost 6 bases, the J end lost 2 bases, and 10 bases lay between the germline ends. CDR3 sequence: CASRRTGNTEAFF. The CDR3 DNA follows: TGTGCCAGCAGAAGAACAGGTAACACTGAAGCTTTCTTT.

The chain couples TRBV7-8 to TRBJ1-2, with D possibly matching TRBD1 (5 bases). CDR1 SGHVS and CDR2 FQNEAQ come from the germline V gene. The CDR3 totals 14 residues. Between the trimmed V and J ends, which lost 3 bases and 3 bases, there was a span of 11 bases. CDR3 in DNA: TGTGCCAGCAGCTTCAGGGCACAGGACTATGGCTACACCTTC. Translated, it gives CASSFRAQDYGYTF. Filled out from reference TRBV7-8 and TRBJ1-2, the complete variable domain reads GAGVSQSPRYKVAKRGQDVALRCDPISGHVSLFWYQQALGQGPEFLTYFQNEAQLDKSGLPSDRFFAERPEGSVSTLKIQRTQQEDSAVYLCASSFRAQDYGYTFGSGTRLTVV.

The chain has TRBV2 and TRBJ2-6; the D is unclear. Germline CDR1 reads SNHLY; CDR2 reads FYNNEI. V gave up 6 bases and J gave up 4 bases, with 13 bases separating them. This CDR3 contains 15 residues. CDR3 DNA sequence: TGTGCCAGCAGCGGAGAGGTCTCGGGGGCCAACGTCCTGACTTTC. Translation: CASSGEVSGANVLTF.

The rearrangement uses TRBV28 and TRBJ1-6; TRBD1 might be the D (5 bases). CDR1 MDHEN and CDR2 SYDVKM come from the germline V gene. The CDR3 totals 12 residues. The V end lost 7 bases, the J end lost 11 bases, and 12 bases lay between the germline ends. The CDR3 bases are TGTGCCAGCACCTCCGGGGGGGCACCCCTCCACTTT. Translated: CASTSGGAPLHF.

The rearrangement joins TRBV7-9 to TRBJ1-1; D gene uncertain. The CDR3 contains 17 residues. Trimming stripped 5 bases from V and 0 bases from J, with 19 bases between. CDR1 is SEHNR, CDR2 FQNEAQ, per germline (reference sequence). The CDR3: CASSPWGGGGLNTEAFF. The CDR3 DNA reads TGTGCCAGCAGCCCCTGGGGAGGAGGAGGGCTGAACACTGAAGCTTTCTTT.

The chain couples TRBV5-1 to TRBJ2-5; 7 bases match TRBD1. This CDR3 contains 14 residues. In germline, CDR1 is SGHRS, CDR2 YFSETQ. The J segment lost 3 bases and the V segment lost 2 bases, leaving 4 bases of the junction unmatched. CDR3 amino acids: CASSFQTGEETQYF. CDR3 nucleotides: TGCGCCAGCAGCTTCCAAACAGGGGAAGAGACCCAGTACTTC.

This chain joins TRBV29-1 and TRBJ2-7; the match to TRBD2 covers 12 bases. The CDR3 loop spans 16 amino acids. CDR1 and CDR2 (germline): SQVTM, ANQGSEA. The trim removed 6 bases at V and 0 bases at J, leaving 9 bases unmatched. CDR3 sequence (DNA): TGCAGCGTCGGGGGGACTAGCGGGCATCCCTCCTACGAGCAGTACTTC. As protein: CSVGGTSGHPSYEQYF.

This clone has a single count. V is TRBV15 and J is TRBJ2-5; no clear D. The CDR3 has 16 residues. The V and J ends lost 4 bases and 0 bases respectively, with 15 bases between them. Germline V gene lookup returns CDR1 LNHNV and CDR2 YYDKDF (reference sequence). The CDR3 protein is CATSTELWADQETQYF. The CDR3 nucleotides are TGTGCCACCAGCACCGAGTTATGGGCAGACCAAGAGACCCAGTACTTC. Complete variable domain (other parts from reference TRBV15 and TRBJ2-5): DAMVIQNPRYQVTQFGKPVTLSCSQTLNHNVMYWYQQKSSQAPKLLFHYYDKDFNNEADTPDNFQSRRPNTSFCFLDIRSPGLGDTAMYLCATSTELWADQETQYFGPGTRLLVL.

Only a few counts were recorded for this clone. This chain connects TRBV27 to TRBJ1-1; TRBD1 agrees at 8 bases. The CDR3 sequence is 14 residues long. Losses at the gene ends were 2 bases for V and 8 bases for J; bases not matched to a gene: 7. The germline gives CDR1 MNHEY, CDR2 SMNVEV (reference sequence). CDR3 region: CASSLGTGSFEAFF. CDR3 sequence (DNA): TGTGCCAGCAGTTTAGGGACAGGCAGTTTCGAAGCTTTCTTT.

V gene TRBV7-9 combines with J gene TRBJ2-3, with 9 bases fitting TRBD2. The length of the CDR3 is 18 residues. V lost 5 bases to trimming and J lost 9 bases; unmatched junction nucleotides: 21. Germline values: CDR1 SEHNR, CDR2 FQNEAQ (reference sequence). The CDR3 nucleotides are TGTGCCAGCAGCCCCCCCAGCCTTAGCGGGGGTCCCTTTGTGACGCAGTATTTT. Translated, it gives CASSPPSLSGGPFVTQYF. The full variable domain, completed using reference TRBV7-9 and TRBJ2-3, is DTGVSQNPRHKITKRGQNVTFRCDPISEHNRLYWYRQTLGQGPEFLTYFQNEAQLEKSRLLSDRFSAERPKGSFSTLEIQRTEQGDSAMYLCASSPPSLSGGPFVTQYFGPGTRLTVL.

V gene TRBV6-6 combines with J gene TRBJ1-3; weak D call: TRBD1 (6 bases). Germline V gene data show CDR1 as MNHNY and CDR2 as SVGAGI (reference sequence). The length of the CDR3 is 17 residues. V lost 5 bases and J lost 0, with 17 bases in between. Written as DNA, the CDR3 is TGTGCCAGCAGTCTGAGAACAGGGAGGGACTCTGGAAACACCATATATTTT. It codes for CASSLRTGRDSGNTIYF.